Here is one TCR beta chain with its context. Its antigen remains unknown. Semi-nested PCR with Nested Universal Primer A followed constant-region reverse priming of full-length variable regions. TCRdb redid the calling of the 5' RACE reads with MiXCR, one entry per CDR3 protein. The repertoire holds about 46,000 distinct CDR3 sequences, with 28% as singletons. Study observations and caveats: Tumor Tregs overlapped most with tumor, then blood, naive CD4+ cells.

CDR1 and CDR2 from the germline V gene are SGHKS and YYEKEE (reference sequence). This CDR3 region has 14 residues. V lost 2 bases to trimming and J lost 2 bases, with 8 bases between them. The chain joins TRBV5-5 to TRBJ2-1, with D uncertain. This sequence originates from a female donor with breast cancer. The sequenced material came from naive CD4+ T cells sorted from blood. Regarding subset: naive CD4+ T cells, CD4+CD45RA+CD25-. The CDR3 reads CASSFGGTYNEQFF. The CDR3 DNA reads TGTGCCAGCAGCTTTGGTGGGACCTACAATGAGCAGTTCTTC.